The present TCR beta chain was sequenced within a study of shared clonotypes between healthy human individuals. Trimming pared 2 bases from V and 5 bases from J, leaving 5 bases between. Germline-derived CDR1 and CDR2 are SGDLS and YYNGEE. The CDR3 is 12 amino acids. Study results and limitations: Against clonotypes common to all four donors, non-shared ones had lower generation probabilities.

Turning to this clone: Its antigen remains unidentified.

Template for every sorted-subset replicate PCR totaled 150 to 250 ng DNA, approximately 30,000 T cell genomes. Sequencing was performed with immunoSEQ multiplex PCR; in TCRdb, only in-frame clones are kept and a portion is missing. The repertoire consists of 1,500,000 or so clones, with roughly 98.5% occurring once and the leading ten covering about 0.35%. The TCR was taken from a man between 25 and 39 years old in good health. The rearrangement joins TRBV9 to TRBJ1-5, with no clear D. The sample taken for sequencing was naive CD4+ T cells sorted from blood. Described subset: CD45RA+ positively selected. In nucleotides, the CDR3 is TGTGCCAGCAGCGTGTATGATCAGCCCCAGCATTTT. Translated, it gives CASSVYDQPQHF. Based on the CDR3 plus reference TRBV9 and TRBJ1-5, the full variable domain is DSGVTQTPKHLITATGQRVTLRCSPRSGDLSVYWYQQSLDQGLQFLIQYYNGEERAKGNILERFSAQQFPDLHSELNLSSLELGDSALYFCASSVYDQPQHFGDGTRLSIL.